This entry lists 19 T cell receptor beta chains sequenced from one sample in a study of regulatory T cells in long-lasting Graves disease. Investigators prepared the TCR beta libraries by applying iRepertoire HTBI primers and Arm-PCR of CDR3 regions. MiXCR was run by TCRdb on the multiplex PCR reads, yielding one entry per CDR3 protein. This sample yields roughly 610,000 distinct CDR3 sequences, of which about 16% are seen a single time; about 17% belongs to the top ten. Time point noted: newly diagnosed GD, antithyroid drugs for less than 3 months. PBMC-derived RNA was used for the TCR library. The same specimen was also included in a second study, on T cells in Graves' hyperthyroidism and ophthalmopathy.

Sequencing used peripheral blood mononuclear cells (PBMCs), obtained at new diagnosis, from a patient treated with antithyroid drugs. The receptors were gathered from a woman under 40 with Graves disease.

At least ten counts were recorded for this clonotype. The J gene is TRBJ2-3, the V gene TRBV7-2, with D tentatively TRBD2 (5 bases). Trimming removed 3 bases from V and 4 bases from J, with 11 bases in between. Per the germline V gene, CDR1 is SGHTA and CDR2 is FQGNSA. The CDR3 consists of 14 residues. The CDR3 region has the DNA TGTGCCAGCAGCTTGAGCGGATTGGCAGATACGCAGTATTTT. Protein: CASSLSGLADTQYF. The variable domain in full, completed from reference TRBV7-2 and TRBJ2-3, reads GAGVSQSPSNKVTEKGKDVELRCDPISGHTALYWYRQSLGQGLEFLIYFQGNSAPDKSGLPSDRFSAERTGGSVSTLTIQRTQQEDSAVYLCASSLSGLADTQYFGPGTRLTVL.

The chain recombines TRBV7-2 with TRBJ2-1; TRBD1 or TRBD2 may be the D gene (6 bases each). The CDR3 is 18 residues long. V lost 4 bases, J lost 0 bases, and 19 bases lay in between. Germline CDR1 reads SGHTA; CDR2 reads FQGNSA. CDR3 nucleotide sequence: TGTGCCAGCAGCTCTCCCCTGGGGGGCCCTAGCTCCTACAATGAGCAGTTCTTC. Its protein is CASSSPLGGPSSYNEQFF. The variable domain in full, with the rest retrieved from reference TRBV7-2 and TRBJ2-1, is GAGVSQSPSNKVTEKGKDVELRCDPISGHTALYWYRQSLGQGLEFLIYFQGNSAPDKSGLPSDRFSAERTGGSVSTLTIQRTQQEDSAVYLCASSSPLGGPSSYNEQFFGPGTRLTVL.

This clonotype was counted ten times or more. The gene calls are TRBV12-3 or TRBV12-4 and TRBJ2-7; D is perhaps TRBD2 (5 bases). There are 15 residues in the CDR3. Trimming removed 5 bases from V and 7 bases from J, with 21 bases in between. This CDR3 is CASSKPHQAVREQYF. The CDR3 region has the DNA TGTGCCAGCAGTAAGCCCCATCAAGCGGTCAGAGAGCAGTACTTC.

Many counts were recorded for this clonotype. This chain joins TRBV30 and TRBJ1-5; possible D gene TRBD1, 5 bases. The CDR3 loop spans 13 amino acids. Looked up from germline, CDR1 is GTSNPN and CDR2 is SVGIG (reference sequence). With 2 bases removed from V and 4 bases from J, the gap between germline ends came to 9 bases. CDR3: CAWSKQDNQPQHF. The CDR3 DNA reads as TGTGCCTGGAGTAAACAGGATAATCAGCCCCAGCATTTT.

This clonotype was recorded many times. This sequence joins TRBV27 and TRBJ1-1; possible D gene TRBD1, 6 bases. Trimming took 6 bases from V and 7 from J, leaving 15 bases between them. The CDR3 loop spans 13 amino acids. Germline CDR1 reads MNHEY; CDR2 reads SMNVEV (reference sequence). Here the CDR3 DNA reads TGTGCCAGCAGCTATGAACCCAGGGGTGAAGCTTTCTTT. Protein sequence: CASSYEPRGEAFF.

In its sample, this clonotype is medium-sized. The rearrangement joins TRBV9 to TRBJ1-5; no reliable D call. The CDR3 consists of 14 residues. The V end was cut by 4 bases, the J end by 4 bases, with 12 bases between. In germline, CDR1 is SGDLS, CDR2 YYNGEE. CDR3 nucleotide sequence: TGTGCCAGCAGCCTAGGGCAGGCGAATCAGCCCCAGCATTTT. Amino acid sequence: CASSLGQANQPQHF.

About this clonotype: A read error may produce the germline difference seen at one junction end. The rearrangement uses TRBV3-1 and TRBJ1-6; 9 nucleotides align to TRBD1. Germline V lookup: CDR1 LGHDT, CDR2 YNNKEL (reference sequence). This CDR3 comprises 17 residues. The CDR3 bases are TGTGCCAGCAGCAAAGACAGGGGGAGCTCCTATAATTCACCCCTCCACTTT. Translated: CASSKDRGSSYNSPLHF.

This clonotype was detected only a few times. The CDR3: CASSHPDRTYEQYF. CDR3 DNA: TGTGCCAGCAGTCACCCGGACAGGACCTACGAGCAGTACTTC. The rearrangement uses TRBV28 and TRBJ2-7, with 7 bases aligning to TRBD1. This CDR3 is 14 amino acids long. The ends lost 5 bases at V and 2 bases at J; junction bases unmatched: 6. Germline V CDR1 and CDR2: MDHEN, SYDVKM.

This clonotype was seen ten or more times. The chain links TRBV20-1 to TRBJ2-5, with D possibly being TRBD1 (6 bases). The CDR3 totals 13 residues. Germline V gives CDR1 DFQATT, CDR2 SNEGSKA (reference sequence). Trimming pared 2 bases from V and 1 base from J, leaving 8 bases between. The CDR3 nucleotides are TGCAGTGCTAGAATACAGGGCCAAGAGACCCAGTACTTC. It yields the protein CSARIQGQETQYF.

This clonotype showed up many times. The chain combines TRBV30 with TRBJ2-3; D unresolved. Germline CDR1 reads GTSNPN; CDR2 reads SVGIG (reference sequence). The CDR3 runs 14 residues. Between the trimmed V and J ends, which lost 1 base and 2 bases, there was a span of 10 bases. For the CDR3, the DNA is TGTGCCTGGAGTGGGGGATCTTCCACAGATACGCAGTATTTT. The encoded protein is CAWSGGSSTDTQYF.

This clonotype came up many times. The J gene is TRBJ1-1, the V gene TRBV7-9; D is unresolved. The V gene lost 4 bases and the J gene lost 1 base, with 16 bases spanning the gap. The CDR3 runs to 16 residues. Germline CDR1 reads SEHNR; CDR2 reads FQNEAQ (reference sequence). The CDR3 nucleotides read TGTGCCAGCAGCTCTATTCTGGCGGGGAGGAACACTGAAGCTTTCTTT. Encoded protein: CASSSILAGRNTEAFF.

Ten or more counts support this clonotype. The V call is TRBV3-1, the J call TRBJ2-3; D possibly corresponds to TRBD2 (5 bases). V was clipped by 4 bases and J by 3 bases, with 11 bases between them. CDR1 is LGHDT and CDR2 is YNNKEL in the germline V gene (reference sequence). This CDR3 has 14 residues. The CDR3 nucleotides are TGTGCCAGCAGCCCCTCCCGGGATACAGATACGCAGTATTTT. This gives the protein CASSPSRDTDTQYF.

This clonotype turned up a few times. The chain couples TRBV20-1 to TRBJ2-5; TRBD1 aligns across 7 bases. CDR3 length equals 15 residues. From germline, CDR1 is DFQATT and CDR2 SNEGSKA (reference sequence). V shed 6 bases, J shed 0 bases, and the junction held 10 bases outside the gene matches. The CDR3 region has the DNA TGCAGTGCCTTAACAGGGGCTATGTACCAAGAGACCCAGTACTTC. It is translated as CSALTGAMYQETQYF.

This clonotype was observed a handful of times. V and J are TRBV7-9 and TRBJ2-5; 8 nucleotides match TRBD1. Germline lookup yields CDR1 SEHNR and CDR2 FQNEAQ (reference sequence). V was pared by 8 bases and J by 2 bases, with 10 bases of the junction left unmatched. The length of the CDR3 is 15 residues. The CDR3: CASRGGQGKQETQYF. Written as DNA, the CDR3 is TGTGCCAGCCGGGGAGGACAGGGAAAACAAGAGACCCAGTACTTC.

This clonotype was recorded many times. This chain joins TRBV5-1 and TRBJ1-2, with TRBD1 identical over 10 bases. CDR1 and CDR2 (germline): SGHRS, YFSETQ. The CDR3 runs 15 residues. Trimming removed 4 bases from V and 1 base from J; junction bases left unmatched: 4. CDR3 in amino acids: CASSGTGASNYGYTF. The CDR3 DNA sequence: TGCGCCAGCAGCGGGACAGGGGCTAGTAACTATGGCTACACCTTC. The whole variable domain, remainder taken from reference TRBV5-1 and TRBJ1-2, is KAGVTQTPRYLIKTRGQQVTLSCSPISGHRSVSWYQQTPGQGLQFLFEYFSETQRNKGNFPGRFSGRQFSNSRSEMNVSTLELGDSALYLCASSGTGASNYGYTFGSGTRLTVV.

This clonotype was seen repeatedly, ten times or more. The chain uses TRBV2 and TRBJ1-1; D may be TRBD1 (5 bases). Germline lookup yields CDR1 SNHLY and CDR2 FYNNEI. There are 14 residues in the CDR3. V was trimmed by 6 bases and J by 1 base, leaving 12 bases between them. CDR3: CASRAQGRNTEAFF. The CDR3 DNA sequence: TGTGCCAGCAGGGCCCAGGGACGGAACACTGAAGCTTTCTTT.

This CDR3 is CAWARGNTEAFF. The CDR3 nucleotides are TGTGCCTGGGCCAGGGGGAACACTGAAGCTTTCTTT. The chain recombines TRBV30 with TRBJ1-1; the D gene is possibly TRBD1 (6 bases). CDR3 length: 12 amino acids. V was clipped by 5 bases and J by 1 base, with 8 bases between them. The germline gives CDR1 GTSNPN, CDR2 SVGIG (reference sequence).

There are a few counts of this clonotype. The chain carries TRBV7-9 and TRBJ1-3; D unresolved. Germline-derived CDR1 and CDR2 are SEHNR and FQNEAQ (reference sequence). Trimming cost V 5 bases and J 8 bases, with 16 bases left between them. This CDR3 is built from 14 residues. This CDR3 reads CASSLTLGFDTIYF. DNA of the CDR3: TGTGCCAGCAGCCTAACCTTAGGGTTCGACACCATATATTTT. Looking up the rest from reference TRBV7-9 and TRBJ1-3 gives the full variable domain: DTGVSQNPRHKITKRGQNVTFRCDPISEHNRLYWYRQTLGQGPEFLTYFQNEAQLEKSRLLSDRFSAERPKGSFSTLEIQRTEQGDSAMYLCASSLTLGFDTIYFGEGSWLTVV.

The chain recombines TRBV6-1 with TRBJ1-1, with 9 bases identical to TRBD1. V was pared by 5 bases and J by 4 bases, with 5 bases of the junction left unmatched. CDR3 size: 14 residues. CDR1 and CDR2 (germline): MNHNS, SASEGT. CDR3 loop: CASSPRDRATEAFF. CDR3 in DNA: TGTGCCAGCAGTCCCCGGGACAGGGCCACTGAAGCTTTCTTT.